This TCR beta chain emerged from a study of TIL therapy for anti-PD-1-resistant metastatic lung cancer. Study-level background: Tumors carried a median around 1.4 non-synonymous mutations per megabase. Regarding the study as a whole: Patients were highly selected, enriched for treatment-naive, never-smoker and oncogene-addicted cases. TIL clonotype persistence in blood showed no apparent association with response.

Sequencing used immunoSEQ v3. The repertoire was sequenced with immunoSEQ multiplex PCR; TCRdb's copy has only in-frame clones and lacks some. The profile covers tens of thousands of clones, with approximately 69% appearing a single time and less than 8% taken by the ten largest. The J segment lost 0 bases and the V segment lost 1 base, leaving 9 bases of the junction unmatched. From germline, CDR1 is MGHRA and CDR2 YSYEKL. The CDR3 is made up of 17 amino acids. A note on this clone: Its cognate antigen is unknown.

As to time point: pre-treatment sample, taken before nivolumab and TIL therapy. Adults with stage 4 NSCLC were enrolled in a phase I trial. The sequence was collected from a person between 30 and 80 years old with non-small cell lung cancer. This chain links TRBV4-1 with TRBJ2-7; 7 bases are a match to TRBD2. The sample was blood, taken at baseline. The CDR3 sequence is CASSQALIAGSSYEQYF. The CDR3 nucleotides read TGCGCCAGCAGCCAAGCTTTAATAGCGGGTAGCTCCTACGAGCAGTACTTC.